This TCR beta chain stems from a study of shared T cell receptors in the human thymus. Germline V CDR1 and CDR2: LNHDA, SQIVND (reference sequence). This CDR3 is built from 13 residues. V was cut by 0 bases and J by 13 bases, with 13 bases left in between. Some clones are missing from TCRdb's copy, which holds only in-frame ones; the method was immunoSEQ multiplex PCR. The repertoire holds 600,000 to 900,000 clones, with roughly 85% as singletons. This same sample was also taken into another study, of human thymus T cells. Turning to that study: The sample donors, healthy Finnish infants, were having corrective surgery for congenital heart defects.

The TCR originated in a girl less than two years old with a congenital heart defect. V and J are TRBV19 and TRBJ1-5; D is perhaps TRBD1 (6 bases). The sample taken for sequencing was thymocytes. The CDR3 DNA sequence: TGTGCCAGTAGTATAGAAGGGGGGGCGAGACAGCATTTT. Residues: CASSIEGGARQHF.